The text below deals with one TCR beta chain. This specimen belongs to a study of T cell changes during pregnancy in multiple sclerosis. Trimming took off 4 bases at V and 11 bases at J, with 8 bases between the two ends. CDR3 length: 9 residues. Germline CDR1 is SQVTM and CDR2 is ANQGSEA. Profiled with immunoSEQ multiplex PCR; TCRdb holds only in-frame clones, not every one. This table has about 41,000 clones, 88% appearing once. Sequencing was performed on peripheral blood, taken in the first trimester of pregnancy. The sequence came from a female donor in good health, enrolled as a control in a pregnancy study. V and J are TRBV29-1 and TRBJ1-2; D remains unclear. The CDR3 loop is CSVGQNYTF. CDR3 coding DNA: TGCAGCGTTGGGCAGAATTACACCTTC.